This paragraph covers one TCR beta chain sequence. This entry comes from a study of blood T cell repertoires in COVID-19. About the research overall: Sites in the United States, Italy and Spain provided acute and convalescent COVID-19 samples. Sample material is recorded as cDNA or gDNA derived from T cells, B-cell-depleted T cells, or PBMCs.

Source study methods: Using reference gene primer amplification, nucleated cell counts were estimated. The table came from immunoSEQ multiplex PCR; TCRdb's copy has only in-frame clones and leaves some out. V, J and clone size were drawn from that table, and D and trimming were deduced from the DNA. The data hold roughly 140,000 clones, with 81% observed a single time. V lost 2 bases and J 5 bases, leaving 9 bases between the germline ends. Germline CDR1 is SGHRS and CDR2 is YFSETQ. The CDR3 sequence is 13 residues long. The chain uses TRBV5-1 and TRBJ2-3, with D possibly matching TRBD2 (5 bases). Sequenced input: peripheral blood. This sequence originates from a human donor with acute or convalescent COVID-19. The donor label of this sample is uncertain. This CDR3 is CASSFQAGDTQYF. The CDR3 region has the DNA TGCGCCAGCAGCTTTCAGGCGGGAGATACGCAGTATTTT.